This T cell receptor (beta chain) was documented in a study of shared clonotypes between healthy human individuals. Points on this clone: Its antigen is still unknown.

CDR1 GTSNPN and CDR2 SVGIG come from the germline V gene (reference sequence). The CDR3 is 16 amino acids. V dropped 4 bases and J dropped 0; count of bases not matched to a gene: 6. Assay: immunoSEQ multiplex PCR; the TCRdb copy retains only in-frame clones and omits some. Of some 2.3 million clones listed, approximately 95% are singletons. CD4+ cells underwent separation, giving CD45RA+ naive and CD45RA-negative memory subsets. Points from the study as a whole: A reduction in generation probabilities was seen for non-shared clonotypes relative to those shared by all four donors.

The sequence derives from a man between 18 and 35 years old in good health. Some clones in this sample may be carry-over from other donors' samples. Sequenced: naive CD4+ T cells from PBMCs. Subset denoted: CD45RA+ positively selected. This chain connects TRBV30 to TRBJ2-1, with 10 bases identical to TRBD2. CDR3 residues: CAWNGLAESSYNEQFF. In nucleotides, the CDR3 is TGTGCCTGGAACGGACTAGCGGAGAGCTCCTACAATGAGCAGTTCTTC.